This record looks at one T cell receptor (beta chain) sequence and its context. Antigen: not known. From germline, CDR1 is MNHEY and CDR2 SVGAGI. The CDR3 has 14 residues. With V trimmed by 7 bases and J by 4 bases, 7 bases remained unmatched. This sample was taken from a study of cytomegalovirus exposure and HLA in healthy donors. Whole-study results and caveats: The study found most TCR sequences rare, yet found some public TCRs in many donors.

Sequencing was performed with immunoSEQ multiplex PCR; in TCRdb, only in-frame clones are kept and a portion is missing. Among nearly 80,000 clones listed, roughly 93% were seen once. The V gene is TRBV6-5, the J gene TRBJ2-7; 10 bases align to TRBD2. Sequencing used PBMCs. This sequence originates from a woman in her 30s in good health and CMV-seronegative. The CDR3 is CASNSGLARYEQYF. As DNA, the CDR3 is TGTGCCAGCAATTCGGGACTAGCGAGATACGAGCAGTACTTC.